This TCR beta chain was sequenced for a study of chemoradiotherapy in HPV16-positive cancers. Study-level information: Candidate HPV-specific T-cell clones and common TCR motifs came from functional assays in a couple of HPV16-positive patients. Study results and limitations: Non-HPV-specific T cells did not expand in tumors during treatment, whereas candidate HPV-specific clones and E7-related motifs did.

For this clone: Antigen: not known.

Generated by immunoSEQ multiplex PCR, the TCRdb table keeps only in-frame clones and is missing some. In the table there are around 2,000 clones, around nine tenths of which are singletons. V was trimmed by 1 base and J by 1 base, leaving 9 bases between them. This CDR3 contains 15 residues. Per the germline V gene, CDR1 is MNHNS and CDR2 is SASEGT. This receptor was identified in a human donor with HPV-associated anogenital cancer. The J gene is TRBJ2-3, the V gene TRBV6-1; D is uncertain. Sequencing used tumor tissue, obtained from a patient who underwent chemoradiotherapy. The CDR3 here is CASSEVGWRTDTQYF. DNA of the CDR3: TGTGCCAGCAGTGAAGTGGGCTGGCGCACAGATACGCAGTATTTT.